This T cell receptor beta chain was obtained from a study of cytomegalovirus exposure and HLA in healthy donors. The PCR used 60 Vbeta and 13 Jbeta primers. Original data processing: In a later analysis, the count reached some 75 million unique TCR beta chains, with about 12 million shared. The method was immunoSEQ multiplex PCR; TCRdb's version includes in-frame clones alone and lacks a portion of them. That table furnishes V, J and clone size, whereas the DNA furnished D and trimming. The data show some 69,000 clones, approximately 70% seen once. This sequence originates from a male donor in good health and CMV-seropositive. The material sequenced was PBMCs.

The CDR3 reads CATSARGGRVTDTQYF. The CDR3 DNA sequence: TGTGCCACCAGCGCACGGGGCGGGAGGGTCACAGATACGCAGTATTTT. The V call is TRBV15, the J call TRBJ2-3; 9 bases map to TRBD2. This CDR3 is built from 16 residues. Germline loops: CDR1 LNHNV, CDR2 YYDKDF (reference sequence). The ends lost 5 bases at V and 2 bases at J; junction bases unmatched: 8.